The 16 T cell receptor beta chains presented below share a single source sample, sequenced in a study of blood T cell repertoires in COVID-19. The data were produced by immunoSEQ multiplex PCR, yet TCRdb's version contains in-frame clones alone and is incomplete. The table includes some 68,000 clones, 85% to 90% detected once. Material for sequencing was peripheral blood. These receptors were collected from a man aged 45-65 years with active COVID-19.

The chain joins TRBV5-6 to TRBJ1-5; 9 bases agree with TRBD1. After removal of 6 bases from V and 8 bases from J, the junction contained 6 bases not matched to a gene. The CDR3 contains 13 residues. CDR1 and CDR2 from the germline V gene are SGHDT and YYEEEE. DNA of the CDR3: TGTGCCAGCACCAACAGGGGGCGGGAGCCCCAGCATTTT. This codes for CASTNRGREPQHF.

This clone was seen once. The chain has TRBV11-2 and TRBJ2-1, with a possible D match to TRBD2 (10 bases). V was shortened by 5 bases and J by 4 bases, with 24 bases between the two germline ends. Germline V gene lookup returns CDR1 SGHAT and CDR2 FQNNGV. The CDR3 covers 18 residues. The CDR3 region has the DNA TGTGCCAGCAGCGTCGGGACAGGGAAACTAGCGGGGTACAATGAGCAGTTCTTC. Amino acids: CASSVGTGKLAGYNEQFF.

V and J are TRBV11-2 and TRBJ2-3, with a weak D call TRBD2 (6 bases). V shed 8 bases and J shed 1 base, with 13 bases lying between them. This CDR3 is 14 amino acids long. Germline CDR1 SGHAT, CDR2 FQNNGV. The DNA of the CDR3 is TGTGCCAGCGGAAAGACTAGACGCACAGATACGCAGTATTTT. Protein product: CASGKTRRTDTQYF.

This clone was recorded once. The chain links TRBV27 to TRBJ2-2; TRBD2 matches at 9 bases. The trim removed 5 bases at V and 0 bases at J, leaving 4 bases unmatched. This CDR3 spans 16 amino acids. Looked up from germline, CDR1 is MNHEY and CDR2 is SMNVEV (reference sequence). CDR3 in amino acids: CASSKVAGANTGELFF. The CDR3 DNA sequence: TGTGCCAGCAGTAAGGTAGCGGGGGCGAACACCGGGGAGCTGTTTTTT.

The genes are TRBV5-1 and TRBJ2-2, with 9 bases identical to TRBD1. The CDR3 has 16 amino acids. With V trimmed by 3 bases and J by 0 bases, 3 bases remained unmatched. Germline V gene data show CDR1 as SGHRS and CDR2 as YFSETQ. CDR3 nucleotide sequence: TGCGCCAGCAGCTCGGGGGACAGGGCGAACACCGGGGAGCTGTTTTTT. Translated: CASSSGDRANTGELFF.

This chain joins TRBV11-2 and TRBJ2-5, with 8 bases lining up with TRBD2. The CDR3 runs 16 residues. Trimming took 2 bases from V and 5 from J; bases not matched to a gene: 10. Germline CDR1 reads SGHAT; CDR2 reads FQNNGV. The CDR3 reads CASSLSSGGAWETQYF. The CDR3 DNA sequence: TGTGCCAGCAGCTTAAGTTCCGGGGGGGCCTGGGAGACCCAGTACTTC.

The gene calls are TRBV7-2 and TRBJ2-5; 12 bases match TRBD2. Unmatched junction bases numbered 14, after V lost 5 bases and J lost 7 bases. Germline V gene data show CDR1 as SGHTA and CDR2 as FQGNSA. CDR3 length: 17 amino acids. The CDR3 here is CASSQPDLAGGLGTQYF. CDR3 nucleotides: TGTGCCAGCAGCCAACCAGACCTAGCGGGGGGGCTCGGGACCCAGTACTTC.

The V and J genes are TRBV6-5 and TRBJ2-1; D gene ambiguous. Between the trimmed V and J ends, which lost 5 bases and 0 bases, there was a span of 8 bases. The CDR3 is 14 amino acids. Germline loops: CDR1 MNHEY, CDR2 SVGAGI. The CDR3: CASSTRNSYNEQFF. Here the CDR3 DNA reads TGTGCCAGCAGTACCAGAAACTCCTACAATGAGCAGTTCTTC.

The chain uses TRBV6-5 and TRBJ1-2; 7 bases line up with TRBD1. V was clipped by 4 bases and J by 7 bases; unmatched bases: 15. The CDR3 sequence is 16 residues long. Germline V gene data show CDR1 as MNHEY and CDR2 as SVGAGI. The CDR3 region has the DNA TGTGCCAGCAGTTCCTACAGGGGAGGAGAGGGATTTGGCTACACCTTC. This sequence encodes CASSSYRGGEGFGYTF.

There are a few counts of this clone. The rearrangement joins TRBV5-1 to TRBJ1-6, with TRBD1 as a possible D gene (5 bases). V lost 4 bases and J lost 6, with 20 bases in between. Germline CDR1 and CDR2: SGHRS and YFSETQ. CDR3 length: 17 residues. DNA of the CDR3: TGCGCCAGCAGCCCATACGAAAGACAGTACCTTAATTCACCCCTCCACTTT. Translation gives CASSPYERQYLNSPLHF.

This chain uses TRBV15 with TRBJ1-4; a possible D gene is TRBD1 (5 bases). Germline V gene lookup returns CDR1 LNHNV and CDR2 YYDKDF (reference sequence). There are 14 residues in the CDR3. V was cut by 6 bases and J by 5 bases, with 13 bases left in between. CDR3 DNA: TGTGCCACCAGTGGCCGAAAGGGGAATGAAAAACTGTTTTTT. Protein: CATSGRKGNEKLFF.

This rearrangement joins TRBV11-2 to TRBJ2-2; 9 bases match TRBD1. This CDR3 has 15 residues. V lost 4 bases, J lost 0 bases, and 0 bases stayed unmatched. Germline V gene data show CDR1 as SGHAT and CDR2 as FQNNGV. In DNA, the CDR3 is TGTGCCAGCAGCTGGGACAGGGCGAACACCGGGGAGCTGTTTTTT. Residues: CASSWDRANTGELFF.

The chain couples TRBV18 to TRBJ2-1; 12 bases are shared with TRBD2. The CDR3 is 19 residues long. Trimming cost V 1 base and J 0 bases; bases outside gene matches: 7. The germline gives CDR1 KGHSH, CDR2 LQKENI. In DNA, the CDR3 is TGTGCCAGCTCACCACGGCTAGCGGGAGGGCCAAGCTCCTACAATGAGCAGTTCTTC. It specifies CASSPRLAGGPSSYNEQFF.

The V gene is TRBV2, the J gene TRBJ1-3, with D perhaps matching TRBD1 (5 bases). With 4 bases removed from V and 0 bases from J, the gap between germline ends came to 10 bases. CDR3 length equals 15 residues. Germline V gene lookup returns CDR1 SNHLY and CDR2 FYNNEI. The CDR3 sequence is CASSGQGDSGNTIYF. Written as DNA, the CDR3 is TGTGCCAGCAGTGGTCAGGGCGACTCTGGAAACACCATATATTTT.

The chain is built from TRBV11-3 and TRBJ1-3, with a possible D match to TRBD1 (5 bases). The CDR3 is 15 residues long. Between the trimmed V and J ends, which lost 5 bases and 0 bases, there was a span of 11 bases. CDR1 and CDR2 (germline): SGHNT, YENEEA. The CDR3 reads CASSGGDGSGNTIYF. The CDR3 coding sequence is TGTGCCAGCAGCGGCGGGGACGGCTCTGGAAACACCATATATTTT.

V is TRBV9 and J is TRBJ2-5; 11 positions match TRBD2. This CDR3 contains 18 residues. Germline V gene sequence: CDR1 SGDLS, CDR2 YYNGEE. The ends lost 0 bases at V and 1 base at J; junction bases unmatched: 8. In nucleotides, the CDR3 is TGTGCCAGCAGCGTAGGGACTAGCGGGCACACAGTCCAAGAGACCCAGTACTTC. Its translation is CASSVGTSGHTVQETQYF.